The sequence of this T cell receptor beta chain was determined in a study of blood T cell repertoires in COVID-19. The overall study: The cDNA or gDNA used as material had been derived from T cells, B-cell-depleted T cells, or PBMCs.

Trimming took 1 base from V and 3 from J, leaving 4 bases between them. CDR1 and CDR2 (germline): SGHTA, FQGNSA. CDR3 length: 13 amino acids. Individuals drawn from 24 US areas were about 18 to 95 years old. Allocation to cohorts depended on clinical history reported by the participants. Original methodology: Estimation of nucleated cell counts relied on the amplification of reference gene primers. TCRdb's table, derived via immunoSEQ multiplex PCR, lists solely in-frame clones and lacks some. From that table come the V and J calls and clone size; the DNA was used to work out D and trimming. The sample has about 210,000 clones, 84% seen once.

The sample taken for sequencing was PBMCs or T cells enriched from blood (not recorded which). The TCR was taken from a woman aged 25 to 39 who had been exposed to COVID-19. The gene calls are TRBV7-2 and TRBJ1-3, with no clear D. CDR3 residues: CASSLVLGNTIYF. CDR3 sequence (DNA): TGTGCCAGCAGCTTAGTACTTGGAAACACCATATATTTT.